Listed below are T cell receptor beta chains from one sample, sequenced in a study of blood T cells in healthy people across ages. TCRdb reanalysed the 5' RACE reads using MiXCR and keeps one entry per CDR3 protein. The data show hundreds of thousands of distinct CDR3 sequences, 25% seen once. These data were also reused for a study on T cells of mothers and their children.

Sequenced sample: blood. These receptors were taken from a boy aged 10-17 years in good health. Each CDR3 is given with its conserved first and last residue. The D gene is left open where the match is weak. Size values are once, few and many counts, or a class for expanded clones, and some rows have none.

D | J | V | size | DNA | CDR3
TRBD2 | TRBJ2-1 | TRBV7-2 | few | TGTGCCAGCAGCCCTAGCGGGGGGGCTATTGAGCAGTTCTTC | CASSPSGGAIEQFF
TRBD1 | TRBJ1-5 | TRBV5-5 | NA | TGTGCCAGCAGCTCAGGGACAGGTAGCGATCAGCCCCAGCATTTT | CASSSGTGSDQPQHF
TRBD2 | TRBJ2-1 | TRBV7-8 | few | TGTGCCAGCAGCCGCCGCGGACTAGCGGAATACAATGAGCAGTTCTTC | CASSRRGLAEYNEQFF
TRBD1 | TRBJ1-5 | TRBV12-3/TRBV12-4 | NA | TGTGCCAGCAGCCCTAGTACAGGGGGTATTCAGCCCCAGCATTTT | CASSPSTGGIQPQHF
NA | TRBJ2-4 | TRBV5-6 | NA | TGTGCCAGCAGTTCCGGGACCTCGGGCATTCAGTACTTC | CASSSGTSGIQYF
NA | TRBJ1-1 | TRBV28 | few | TGTGCCAGCACCCTCCCCAGGGTAATGATGAACACTGAAGCTTTCTTT | CASTLPRVMMNTEAFF
NA | TRBJ2-3 | TRBV11-2 | NA | TGTGCCAGCAGCTTAAGCAGCGGTTCCCCCACAGATACGCAGTATTTT | CASSLSSGSPTDTQYF
TRBD1 | TRBJ1-4 | TRBV18 | NA | TGTGCCAGCTCACAAGGGACAGGGGCTGAAAAACTGTTTTTT | CASSQGTGAEKLFF
NA | TRBJ2-5 | TRBV20-1 | NA | TGCAGTGCTAGAGAGCCGGGGGCGGGAGTTGAGGAGACCCAGTACTTC | CSAREPGAGVEETQYF
NA | TRBJ2-2 | TRBV7-9 | once | TGTGCCAGTCGAGGACGGACGAACACCGGGGAGCTGTTTTTT | CASRGRTNTGELFF
NA | TRBJ2-2 | TRBV7-9 | few | TGTGCCAGCAGCTTAAACTGGGCAGGGTTGAACACCGGGGAGCTGTTTTTT | CASSLNWAGLNTGELFF
TRBD2 | TRBJ2-5 | TRBV5-6 | NA | TGTGCCAGCCGGGGGAGCGGGAGCGCAGAGACCCAGTACTTC | CASRGSGSAETQYF
TRBD1 | TRBJ1-2 | TRBV29-1 | few | TGCAGCGTTGACACTAGAACAGGGGATGGCTACACCTTC | CSVDTRTGDGYTF
NA | TRBJ1-5 | TRBV4-1 | NA | TGCGCCAGCAGCGTTAGGGGAGAATCAGGTCAGCCCCAGCATTTT | CASSVRGESGQPQHF
NA | TRBJ1-2 | TRBV12-3/TRBV12-4 | few | TGTGCCAGCAGTTTAAGGGCCAGGAACTATGGCTACACCTTC | CASSLRARNYGYTF
TRBD1 | TRBJ1-4 | TRBV18 | NA | TGTGCCAGCTCACCCCAGGGGGGATCTAATGAAAAACTGTTTTTT | CASSPQGGSNEKLFF
NA | TRBJ1-2 | TRBV29-1 | few | TGCAGCGTTGTTCGGGGCTATGGCTACACCTTC | CSVVRGYGYTF
NA | TRBJ1-1 | TRBV7-9 | NA | TGTGCCAGCAGCGGGGTAGGACAGTCCGTGAACACTGAAGCTTTCTTT | CASSGVGQSVNTEAFF
TRBD2 | TRBJ2-3 | TRBV29-1 | NA | TGCAGCGTGTCGGGACTAGCGGACACAGATACGCAGTATTTT | CSVSGLADTDTQYF
NA | TRBJ1-4 | TRBV7-9 | NA | TGTGCCAGCACCTACCAGGAAAAACTGTTTTTT | CASTYQEKLFF
TRBD1 | TRBJ2-7 | TRBV9 | NA | TGTGCCAGCAGCGTAGAAAGGACAGGGGGCGACGAGCAGTACTTC | CASSVERTGGDEQYF
NA | TRBJ2-7 | TRBV13 | NA | TGTGCCAGCAGCGCACGGCCGGACGAGCAGTACTTC | CASSARPDEQYF
NA | TRBJ1-2 | TRBV6-1 | NA | TGTGCCAGCAACAGGGTCGATAGTGGCTACACCTTC | CASNRVDSGYTF
TRBD2 | TRBJ2-1 | TRBV28 | few | TGTGCCAGCAGTTTATACAGGGAGAGGGTCCCTAGCGGGAGAATGGGGTACAATGAGCAGTTCTTC | CASSLYRERVPSGRMGYNEQFF
NA | TRBJ2-1 | TRBV12-3/TRBV12-4 | NA | TGTGCCAGCAGGTCAGATAGCGGTTCGTTGCAGTTCTTC | CASRSDSGSLQFF
TRBD2 | TRBJ2-5 | TRBV4-1 | NA | TGCGCCAGCAGGGGAGTCGTAGCGGGAGTGGAGACCCAGTACTTC | CASRGVVAGVETQYF
NA | TRBJ1-4 | TRBV20-1 | few | TGCAGTGCTACAGAATACGAAAAACTGTTTTTT | CSATEYEKLFF
NA | TRBJ1-4 | TRBV15 | NA | TGTGCCACCAGCAACCTTGTGGACAAGGATGAAAAACTGTTTTTT | CATSNLVDKDEKLFF
NA | TRBJ1-4 | TRBV7-2 | NA | TGTGCCAGCAGCTCCCGACAGGCGAGGGGAAAACTGTTTTTT | CASSSRQARGKLFF